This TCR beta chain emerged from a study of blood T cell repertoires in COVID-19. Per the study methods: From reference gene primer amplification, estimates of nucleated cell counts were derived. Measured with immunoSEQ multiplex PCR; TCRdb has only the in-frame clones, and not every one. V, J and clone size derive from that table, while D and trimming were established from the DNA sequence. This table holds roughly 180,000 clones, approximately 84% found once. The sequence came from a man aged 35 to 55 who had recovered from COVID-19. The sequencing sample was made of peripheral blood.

In DNA form, the CDR3 reads TGCAGCGTGGACCCCCGCCAGGGGAACAATGAGCAGTTCTTC. Translation: CSVDPRQGNNEQFF. The genes are TRBV29-1 and TRBJ2-1; D perhaps matches TRBD1 (6 bases). Germline V CDR1 and CDR2: SQVTM, ANQGSEA. The CDR3 runs to 14 residues. Trimming took 6 bases from V and 5 from J, leaving 17 bases between them.